This entry lists 12 T cell receptor beta chains sequenced from one sample in a study of shared clonotypes between healthy human individuals. Generated by immunoSEQ multiplex PCR, the TCRdb table keeps only in-frame clones and is missing some. The table lists fewer than 850,000 clones, approximately 75% of them singletons. Source material: memory CD4+ T cells sorted from blood. Subset specified: CD45RA-negative fraction. These receptors all stem from a woman aged 25 to 39 in good health.

This clone was counted only a few times. The chain has TRBV27 and TRBJ2-7, with no clear D. V lost 5 bases and J 4 bases, leaving 6 bases between the germline ends. From germline, CDR1 is MNHEY and CDR2 SMNVEV (reference sequence). CDR3 length equals 11 residues. The chain's CDR3 is CASSGQYEQYF. CDR3 bases: TGTGCCAGCAGTGGGCAGTACGAGCAGTACTTC.

In DNA form, the CDR3 reads TGTGCCAGCAGCTCCCCCCTGGCACAGCGTACTAACTATGGCTACACCTTC. Translation: CASSSPLAQRTNYGYTF. V usage is TRBV7-9 and J usage is TRBJ1-2, with D unresolved. The CDR3 length is 17 residues. V lost 4 bases, J lost 0 bases, and 18 bases lay in between. CDR1 and CDR2 (germline): SEHNR, FQNEAQ (reference sequence).

This rearrangement joins TRBV28 to TRBJ1-5; D is possibly TRBD1 (6 bases). CDR1 MDHEN and CDR2 SYDVKM come from the germline V gene. This CDR3 is built from 18 residues. V gave up 3 bases and J gave up 0 bases, with 18 bases separating them. The DNA of the CDR3 is TGTGCCAGCAGTTTCACCAGGGGCGCGTTGTATAGCAATCAGCCCCAGCATTTT. This gives the protein CASSFTRGALYSNQPQHF.

This clone was counted many times. The chain joins TRBV4-1 to TRBJ1-3, with a weak D call TRBD1 (6 bases). Deletions cut 0 bases from V and 1 base from J, with 28 bases between. Germline V gene data show CDR1 as MGHRA and CDR2 as YSYEKL. The CDR3 length is 22 residues. The CDR3 coding sequence is TGCGCCAGCAGCCAAGATCCCGCCGCGACACAGGGACCCCTTCAATCTGGAAACACCATATATTTT. Translated: CASSQDPAATQGPLQSGNTIYF.

The chain combines TRBV10-2 with TRBJ2-5, with 11 bases identical to TRBD2. There are 15 residues in the CDR3. Losses at the gene ends were 6 bases for V and 3 bases for J; bases not matched to a gene: 6. Germline V gene data show CDR1 as WSHSY and CDR2 as SAAADI. CDR3 DNA sequence: TGCGCCAGCAGGCCACTAGCGGGGGCGAAAGAGACCCAGTACTTC. It codes for CASRPLAGAKETQYF.

The J gene is TRBJ2-4, the V gene TRBV6-5; TRBD1 matches 9 bases. The length of the CDR3 is 14 residues. In germline, CDR1 is MNHEY, CDR2 SVGAGI. With V trimmed by 6 bases and J by 7 bases, 7 bases remained unmatched. The CDR3 is CASRRTGTGNIQYF. CDR3 bases: TGTGCCAGCAGACGGACCGGGACAGGGAACATTCAGTACTTC.

This chain connects TRBV28 to TRBJ1-2; 9 bases match TRBD1. CDR1 and CDR2 from the germline V gene are MDHEN and SYDVKM. The CDR3 spans 15 residues. The trim removed 8 bases at V and 3 bases at J, leaving 10 bases unmatched. In DNA form, the CDR3 reads TGTGCCAGCTACCGCCGGGGACAGGGTGACTATGGCTACACCTTC. This encodes CASYRRGQGDYGYTF.

This sequence joins TRBV5-4 and TRBJ2-7, with 8 bases that match TRBD1. V gave up 4 bases and J gave up 4 bases; unmatched junction bases: 7. This CDR3 has 14 residues. Germline-derived CDR1 and CDR2 are SGHNT and YYREEE (reference sequence). The CDR3 DNA is TGTGCCAGCAGCCGGGGACAGGCATCGTACGAGCAGTACTTC. This gives the protein CASSRGQASYEQYF.

This clone was observed a few times. The chain combines TRBV5-1 with TRBJ1-2; 7 nucleotides agree with TRBD1. Germline CDR1 and CDR2: SGHRS and YFSETQ. The CDR3 runs to 14 residues. V was pared by 0 bases and J by 8 bases, with 7 bases of the junction left unmatched. The DNA of the CDR3 is TGCGCCAGCAGCTTGGATGGAGGGGGCGTGGGCTACACCTTC. It yields the protein CASSLDGGGVGYTF.

A word on this clone: Distinct nucleotide sequences in the sample also encode this CDR3. The V and J genes are TRBV5-4 and TRBJ2-7; no clear D gene. This CDR3 spans 14 amino acids. Trimming left V 4 bases short and J 0 bases short, with 11 bases between. The germline gives CDR1 SGHNT, CDR2 YYREEE (reference sequence). CDR3 loop: CASSPDWSSYEQYF. The CDR3 DNA reads TGTGCCAGCAGCCCCGACTGGAGCTCCTACGAGCAGTACTTC.

The chain combines TRBV23-1 with TRBJ1-5; D is possibly TRBD1 (6 bases). TRBV23-1 carries the ORF label, with uncertain function. The CDR3 totals 16 residues. Between the trimmed V and J ends, which lost 7 bases and 7 bases, there was a span of 23 bases. Here the CDR3 reads CASTPHKGVGIQPQHF. DNA of the CDR3: TGCGCCAGCACCCCACATAAGGGGGTAGGGATACAGCCCCAGCATTTT.

This clone was seen a handful of times. This chain uses TRBV6-5 with TRBJ1-4; maybe TRBD1 (6 bases). Germline V CDR1 and CDR2: MNHEY, SVGAGI. The CDR3 loop spans 13 amino acids. V shed 6 bases and J shed 10 bases, with 15 bases lying between them. The CDR3 DNA reads as TGTGCCAGCAGCGAAACCGGACAGTTAAAACTGTTTTTT. It codes for CASSETGQLKLFF.